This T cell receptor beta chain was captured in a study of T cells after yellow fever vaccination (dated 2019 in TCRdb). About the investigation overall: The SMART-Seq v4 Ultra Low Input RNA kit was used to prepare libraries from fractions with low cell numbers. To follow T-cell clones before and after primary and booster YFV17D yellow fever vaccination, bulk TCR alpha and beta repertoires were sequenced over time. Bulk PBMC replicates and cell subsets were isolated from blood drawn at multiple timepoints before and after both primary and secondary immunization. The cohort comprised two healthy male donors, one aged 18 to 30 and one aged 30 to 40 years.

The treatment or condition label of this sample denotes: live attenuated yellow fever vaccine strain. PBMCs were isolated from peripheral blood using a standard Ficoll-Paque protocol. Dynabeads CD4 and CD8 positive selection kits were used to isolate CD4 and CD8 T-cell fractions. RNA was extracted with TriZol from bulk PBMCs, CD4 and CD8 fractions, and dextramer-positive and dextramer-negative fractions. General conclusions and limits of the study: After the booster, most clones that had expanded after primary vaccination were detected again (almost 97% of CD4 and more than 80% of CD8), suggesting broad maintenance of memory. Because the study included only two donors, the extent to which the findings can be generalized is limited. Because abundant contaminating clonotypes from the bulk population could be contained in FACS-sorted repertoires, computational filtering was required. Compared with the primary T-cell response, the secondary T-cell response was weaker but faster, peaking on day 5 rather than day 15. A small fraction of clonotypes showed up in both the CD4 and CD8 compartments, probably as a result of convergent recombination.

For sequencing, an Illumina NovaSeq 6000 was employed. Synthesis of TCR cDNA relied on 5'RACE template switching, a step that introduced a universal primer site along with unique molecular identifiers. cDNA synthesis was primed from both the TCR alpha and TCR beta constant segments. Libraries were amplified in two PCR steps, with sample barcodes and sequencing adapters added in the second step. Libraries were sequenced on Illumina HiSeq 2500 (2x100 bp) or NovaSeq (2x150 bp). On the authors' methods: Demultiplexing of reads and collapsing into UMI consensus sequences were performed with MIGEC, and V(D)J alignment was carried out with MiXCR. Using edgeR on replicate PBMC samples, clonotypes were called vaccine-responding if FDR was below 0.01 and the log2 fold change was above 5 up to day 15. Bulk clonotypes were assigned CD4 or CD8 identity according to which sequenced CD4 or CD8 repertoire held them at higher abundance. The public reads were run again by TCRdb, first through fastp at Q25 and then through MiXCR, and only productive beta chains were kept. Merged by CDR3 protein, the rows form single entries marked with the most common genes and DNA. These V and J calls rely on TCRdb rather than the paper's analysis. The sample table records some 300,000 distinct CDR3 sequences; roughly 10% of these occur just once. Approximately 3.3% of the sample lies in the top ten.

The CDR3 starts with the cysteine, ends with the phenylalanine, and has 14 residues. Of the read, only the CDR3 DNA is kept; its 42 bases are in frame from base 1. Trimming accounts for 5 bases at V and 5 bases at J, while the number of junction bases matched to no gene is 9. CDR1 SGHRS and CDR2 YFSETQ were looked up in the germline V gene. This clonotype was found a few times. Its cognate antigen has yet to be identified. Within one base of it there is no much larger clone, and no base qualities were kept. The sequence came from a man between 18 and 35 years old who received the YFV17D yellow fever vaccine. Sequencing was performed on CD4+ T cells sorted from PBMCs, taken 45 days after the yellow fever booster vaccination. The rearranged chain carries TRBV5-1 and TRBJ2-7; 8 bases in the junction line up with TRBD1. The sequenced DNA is TGCGCCAGCAGTCTACAGGGGGGCAAAAACGAGCAGTACTTC. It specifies CASSLQGGKNEQYF. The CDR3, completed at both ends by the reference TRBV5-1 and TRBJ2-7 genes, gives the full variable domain KAGVTQTPRYLIKTRGQQVTLSCSPISGHRSVSWYQQTPGQGLQFLFEYFSETQRNKGNFPGRFSGRQFSNSRSEMNVSTLELGDSALYLCASSLQGGKNEQYFGPGTRLTVT.